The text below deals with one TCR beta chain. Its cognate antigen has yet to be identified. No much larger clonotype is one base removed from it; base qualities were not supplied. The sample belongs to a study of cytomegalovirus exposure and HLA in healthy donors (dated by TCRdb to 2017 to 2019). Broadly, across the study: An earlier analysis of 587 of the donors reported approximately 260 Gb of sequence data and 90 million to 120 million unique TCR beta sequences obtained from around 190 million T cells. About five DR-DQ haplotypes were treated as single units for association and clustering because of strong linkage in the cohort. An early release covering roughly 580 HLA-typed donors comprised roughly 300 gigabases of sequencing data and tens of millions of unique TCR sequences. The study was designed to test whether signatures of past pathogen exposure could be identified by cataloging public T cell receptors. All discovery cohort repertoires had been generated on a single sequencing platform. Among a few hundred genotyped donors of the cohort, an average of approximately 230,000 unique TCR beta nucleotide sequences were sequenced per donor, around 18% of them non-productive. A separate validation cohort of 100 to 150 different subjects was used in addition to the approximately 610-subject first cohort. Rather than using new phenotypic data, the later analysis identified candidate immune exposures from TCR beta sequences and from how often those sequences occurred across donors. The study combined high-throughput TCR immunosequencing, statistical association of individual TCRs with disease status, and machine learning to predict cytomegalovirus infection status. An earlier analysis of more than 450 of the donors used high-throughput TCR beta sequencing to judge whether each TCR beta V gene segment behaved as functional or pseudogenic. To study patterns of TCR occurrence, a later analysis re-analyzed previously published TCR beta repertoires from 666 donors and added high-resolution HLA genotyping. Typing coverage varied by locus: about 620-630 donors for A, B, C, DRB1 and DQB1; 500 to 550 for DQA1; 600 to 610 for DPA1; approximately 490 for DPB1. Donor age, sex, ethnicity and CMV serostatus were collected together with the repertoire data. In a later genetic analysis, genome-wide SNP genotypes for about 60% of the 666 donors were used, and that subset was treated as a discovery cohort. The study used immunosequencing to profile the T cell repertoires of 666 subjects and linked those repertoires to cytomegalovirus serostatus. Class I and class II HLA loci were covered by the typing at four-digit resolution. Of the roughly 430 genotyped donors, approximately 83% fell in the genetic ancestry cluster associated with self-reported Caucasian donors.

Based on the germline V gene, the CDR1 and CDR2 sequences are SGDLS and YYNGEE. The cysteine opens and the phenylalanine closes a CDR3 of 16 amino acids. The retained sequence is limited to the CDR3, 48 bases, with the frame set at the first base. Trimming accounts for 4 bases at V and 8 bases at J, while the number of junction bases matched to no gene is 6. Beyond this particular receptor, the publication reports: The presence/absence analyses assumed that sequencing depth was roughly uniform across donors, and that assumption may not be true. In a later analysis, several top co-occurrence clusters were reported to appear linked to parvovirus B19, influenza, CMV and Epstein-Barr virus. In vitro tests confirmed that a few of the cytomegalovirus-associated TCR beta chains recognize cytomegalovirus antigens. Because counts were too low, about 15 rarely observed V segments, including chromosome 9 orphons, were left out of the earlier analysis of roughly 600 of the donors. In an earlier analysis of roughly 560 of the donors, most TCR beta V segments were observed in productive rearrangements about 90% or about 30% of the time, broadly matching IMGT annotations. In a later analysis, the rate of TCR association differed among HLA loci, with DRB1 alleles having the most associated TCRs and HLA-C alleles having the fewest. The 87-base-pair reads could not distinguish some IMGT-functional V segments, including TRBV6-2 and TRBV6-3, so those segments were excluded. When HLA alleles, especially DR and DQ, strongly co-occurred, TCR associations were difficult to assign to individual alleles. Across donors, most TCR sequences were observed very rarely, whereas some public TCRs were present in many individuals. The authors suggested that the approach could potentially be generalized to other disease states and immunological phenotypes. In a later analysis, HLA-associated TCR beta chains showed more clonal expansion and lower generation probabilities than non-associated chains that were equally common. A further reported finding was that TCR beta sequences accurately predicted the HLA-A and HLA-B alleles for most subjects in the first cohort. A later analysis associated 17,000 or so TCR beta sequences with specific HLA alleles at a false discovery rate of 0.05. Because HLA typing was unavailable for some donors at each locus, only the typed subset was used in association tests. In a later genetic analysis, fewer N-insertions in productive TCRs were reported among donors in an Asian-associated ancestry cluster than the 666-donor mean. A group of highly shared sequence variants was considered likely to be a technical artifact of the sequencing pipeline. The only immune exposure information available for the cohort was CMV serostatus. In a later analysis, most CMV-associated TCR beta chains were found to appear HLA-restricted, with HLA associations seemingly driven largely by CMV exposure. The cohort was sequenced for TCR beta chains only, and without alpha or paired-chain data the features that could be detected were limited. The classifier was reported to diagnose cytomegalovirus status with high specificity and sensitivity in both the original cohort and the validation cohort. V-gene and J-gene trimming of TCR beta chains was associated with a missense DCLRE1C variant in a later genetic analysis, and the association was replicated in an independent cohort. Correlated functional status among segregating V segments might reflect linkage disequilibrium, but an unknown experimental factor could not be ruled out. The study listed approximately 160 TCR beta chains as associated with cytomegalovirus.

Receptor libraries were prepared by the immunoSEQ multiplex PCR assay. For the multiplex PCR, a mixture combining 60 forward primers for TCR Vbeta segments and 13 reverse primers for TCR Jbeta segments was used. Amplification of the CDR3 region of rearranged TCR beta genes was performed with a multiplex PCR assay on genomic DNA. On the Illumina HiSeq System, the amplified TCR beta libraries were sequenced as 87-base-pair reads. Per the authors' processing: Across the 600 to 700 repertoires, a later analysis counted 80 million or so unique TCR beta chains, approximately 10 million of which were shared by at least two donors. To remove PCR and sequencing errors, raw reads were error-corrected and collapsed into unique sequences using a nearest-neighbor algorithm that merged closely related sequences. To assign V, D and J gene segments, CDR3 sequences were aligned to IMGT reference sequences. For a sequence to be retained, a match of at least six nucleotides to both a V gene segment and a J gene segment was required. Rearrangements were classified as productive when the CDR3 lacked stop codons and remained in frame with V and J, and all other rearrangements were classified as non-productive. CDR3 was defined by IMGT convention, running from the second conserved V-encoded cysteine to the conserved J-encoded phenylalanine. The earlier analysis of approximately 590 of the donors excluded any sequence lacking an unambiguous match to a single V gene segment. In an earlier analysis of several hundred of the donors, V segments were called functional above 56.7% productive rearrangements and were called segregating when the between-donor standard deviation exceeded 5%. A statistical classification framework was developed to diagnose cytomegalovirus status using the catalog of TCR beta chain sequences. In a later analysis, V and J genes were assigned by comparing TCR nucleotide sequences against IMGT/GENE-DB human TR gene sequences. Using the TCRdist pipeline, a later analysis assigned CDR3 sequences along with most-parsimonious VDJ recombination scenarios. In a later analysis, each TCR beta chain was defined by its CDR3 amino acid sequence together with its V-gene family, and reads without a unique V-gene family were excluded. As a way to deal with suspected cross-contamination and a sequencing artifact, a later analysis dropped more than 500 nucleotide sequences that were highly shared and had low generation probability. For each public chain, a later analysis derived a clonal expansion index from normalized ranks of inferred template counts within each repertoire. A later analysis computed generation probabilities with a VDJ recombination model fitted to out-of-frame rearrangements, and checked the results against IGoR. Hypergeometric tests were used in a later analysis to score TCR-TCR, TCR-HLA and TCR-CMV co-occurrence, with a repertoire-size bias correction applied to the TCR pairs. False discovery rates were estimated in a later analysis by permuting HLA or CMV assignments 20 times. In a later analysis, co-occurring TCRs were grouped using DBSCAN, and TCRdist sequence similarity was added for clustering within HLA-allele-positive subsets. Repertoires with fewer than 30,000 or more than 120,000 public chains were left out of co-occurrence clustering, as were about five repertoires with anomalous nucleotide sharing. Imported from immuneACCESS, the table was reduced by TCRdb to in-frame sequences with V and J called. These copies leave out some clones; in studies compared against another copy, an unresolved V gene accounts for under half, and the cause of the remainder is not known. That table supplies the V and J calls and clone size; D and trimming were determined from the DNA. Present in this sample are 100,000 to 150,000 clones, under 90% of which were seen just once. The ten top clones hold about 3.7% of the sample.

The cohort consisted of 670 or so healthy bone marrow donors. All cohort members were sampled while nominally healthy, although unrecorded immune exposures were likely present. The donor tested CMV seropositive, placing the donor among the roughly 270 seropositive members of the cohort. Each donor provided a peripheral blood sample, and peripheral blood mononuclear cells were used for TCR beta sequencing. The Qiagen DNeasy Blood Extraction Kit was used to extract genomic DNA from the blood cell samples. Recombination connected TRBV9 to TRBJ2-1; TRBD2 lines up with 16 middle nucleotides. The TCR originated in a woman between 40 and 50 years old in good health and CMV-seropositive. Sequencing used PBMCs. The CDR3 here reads CASSQGTSGREDEQFF. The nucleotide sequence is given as TGTGCCAGCAGCCAAGGGACTAGCGGGAGGGAGGATGAGCAGTTCTTC. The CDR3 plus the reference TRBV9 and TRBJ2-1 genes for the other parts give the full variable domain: DSGVTQTPKHLITATGQRVTLRCSPRSGDLSVYWYQQSLDQGLQFLIQYYNGEERAKGNILERFSAQQFPDLHSELNLSSLELGDSALYFCASSQGTSGREDEQFFGPGTRLTVL.